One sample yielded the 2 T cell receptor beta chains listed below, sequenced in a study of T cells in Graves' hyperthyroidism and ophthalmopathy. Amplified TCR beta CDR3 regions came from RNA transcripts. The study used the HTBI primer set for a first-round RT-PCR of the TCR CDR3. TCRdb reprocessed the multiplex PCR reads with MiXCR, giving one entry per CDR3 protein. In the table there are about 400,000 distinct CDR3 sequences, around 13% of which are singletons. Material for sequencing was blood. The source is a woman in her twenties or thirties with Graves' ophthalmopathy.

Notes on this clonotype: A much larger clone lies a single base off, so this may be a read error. The DNA for the CDR3 is TGTACCTGGGAAGGACACGCTTACGAGCAGTACTTC. Protein sequence: CTWEGHAYEQYF. The V and J genes are TRBV30 and TRBJ2-7, with TRBD1 as a possible D gene (5 bases). The CDR3 is 12 amino acids. Looked up from germline, CDR1 is GTSNPN and CDR2 is SVGIG (reference sequence).

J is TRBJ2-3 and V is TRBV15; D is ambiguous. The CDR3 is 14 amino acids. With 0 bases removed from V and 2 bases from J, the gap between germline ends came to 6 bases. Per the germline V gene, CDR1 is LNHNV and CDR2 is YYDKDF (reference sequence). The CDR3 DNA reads TGTGCCACCAGCAGAGATAGTCACACAGATACGCAGTATTTT. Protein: CATSRDSHTDTQYF.